The clone carrying this T cell receptor beta chain has only one observation. Patients in Seattle were enrolled during active infection, then followed longitudinally. These data come from a study of blood T cell repertoires in COVID-19. Study details: Sites in the United States, Italy and Spain provided acute and convalescent COVID-19 samples. PBMCs, B-cell-depleted T cells, or T cells provided the cDNA or gDNA that made up the material.

In germline, CDR1 is LGHNA, CDR2 YSLEER. This CDR3 has 17 amino acids. With V trimmed by 2 bases and J by 5 bases, 12 bases remained unmatched. Authors' processing steps: Amplified reference gene primers provided the basis for estimating nucleated cell counts. Assay used: immunoSEQ multiplex PCR; TCRdb lists only in-frame clones, some missing. That table furnishes V, J and clone size, whereas the DNA furnished D and trimming. The sample has 100,000 to 150,000 clones, over 85% seen once; the top ten hold 4% to 5%. The V gene is TRBV4-3, the J gene TRBJ2-3; 8 bases are a match to TRBD2. The sequencing sample was made of peripheral blood. This sequence was found in a man between 60 and 75 years old with COVID-19, enrolled during active disease. The CDR3 sequence is CASSQHRPGRARDTQYF. As DNA, the CDR3 is TGCGCCAGCAGCCAACACAGACCCGGGAGGGCGAGAGATACGCAGTATTTT.